Listed below are T cell receptor beta chains from one sample, sequenced in a study of T cell repertoires in cytomegalovirus infection. TCRdb re-called the reads with MiXCR, one entry per CDR3 protein. The repertoire includes a few hundred thousand distinct CDR3 sequences, approximately 26% of them detected once, and 13% sits in the top ten. The specimen sequenced was PBMCs. The receptors here all came from a human donor in good health (CMV status not recorded). Some clones in this sample may be carry-over from other donors' samples. Each CDR3 is given with its conserved first and last residue. Each record gives: D gene, V gene, J gene, clone size, CDR3 protein, CDR3 DNA. The D gene is left open where the match is weak. Size is omitted from some rows. Given values are once, few, many or a class for expanded clones.

NA	TRBV4-3	TRBJ2-7	NA	CASSQASLATPSYEQYF	TGCGCCAGCAGCCAAGCCTCACTAGCTACACCGTCCTACGAGCAGTACTTC
NA	TRBV28	TRBJ2-7	few	CASSAAGPTGEQYF	TGTGCCAGCAGTGCAGCCGGGCCGACGGGGGAGCAGTACTTC
TRBD2	TRBV7-9	TRBJ2-1	NA	CASSFGAGGHHNEQFF	TGTGCCAGCAGCTTTGGCGCGGGAGGGCACCACAATGAGCAGTTCTTC
TRBD2	TRBV20-1	TRBJ2-5	few	CSAPGLAGETQYF	TGCAGTGCTCCAGGACTAGCTGGAGAGACCCAGTACTTC
TRBD1	TRBV6-2/TRBV6-3	TRBJ1-1	NA	CASKPGQGIPEAFF	TGTGCCAGCAAGCCGGGACAGGGGATACCTGAAGCTTTCTTT
TRBD1	TRBV29-1	TRBJ1-2	NA	CSVDLEAGGSNYGYTF	TGCAGCGTTGACCTCGAGGCAGGGGGCTCTAACTATGGCTACACCTTC
NA	TRBV7-9	TRBJ1-5	NA	CASSSGTRQPQHF	TGTGCCAGCAGCTCGGGGACGCGTCAGCCCCAGCATTTT
TRBD2	TRBV30	TRBJ2-1	NA	CAWGTSGTGGEQFF	TGTGCCTGGGGGACTAGCGGGACTGGAGGTGAGCAGTTCTTC
NA	TRBV27	TRBJ2-3	NA	CASSFSQGGQSHGTQYF	TGTGCCAGCAGTTTTTCCCAGGGGGGACAGTCCCATGGTACGCAGTATTTT
NA	TRBV12-5	TRBJ2-1	NA	CASGLVTEDEQFF	TGTGCTAGTGGTTTGGTAACCGAGGATGAGCAGTTCTTC
TRBD1	TRBV7-9	TRBJ1-2	NA	CASSLWDRGYGYTF	TGTGCCAGCAGCTTATGGGACAGGGGCTATGGCTACACCTTC
TRBD2	TRBV12-3/TRBV12-4	TRBJ2-3	NA	CASTSGTSGRTDTQYF	TGTGCCAGCACCTCCGGGACTAGCGGGAGAACAGATACGCAGTATTTT
NA	TRBV4-1	TRBJ2-4	NA	CASSQEGVGTKNIQYF	TGCGCCAGCAGCCAAGAAGGGGTGGGGACCAAAAACATTCAGTACTTC
NA	TRBV29-1	TRBJ2-7	NA	CSVASRGYEQYF	TGCAGCGTTGCCTCCAGGGGCTACGAGCAGTACTTC
NA	TRBV7-2	TRBJ2-1	NA	CASSRRDFSYNEQFF	TGTGCCAGCAGCCGTAGGGACTTCTCCTACAATGAGCAGTTCTTC
NA	TRBV27	TRBJ2-2	NA	CASSPVLAGGELFF	TGTGCCAGCAGTCCGGTCCTAGCAGGGGGGGAGCTGTTTTTT
TRBD2	TRBV7-6	TRBJ2-2	many	CASSRGGTGELFF	TGTGCCAGCAGCCGGGGGGGAACCGGGGAGCTGTTTTTT
NA	TRBV12-3/TRBV12-4	TRBJ1-5	few	CASSPSPPLNQPQHF	TGTGCCAGCAGCCCCTCCCCCCCCCTCAATCAGCCCCAGCATTTT
TRBD1	TRBV20-1	TRBJ2-7	NA	CSASPHPASGTVYEQYF	TGCAGTGCTAGCCCTCACCCGGCCTCGGGGACAGTCTACGAGCAGTACTTC
TRBD1	TRBV7-2	TRBJ1-5	many	CASSLWTGGLESQHF	TGTGCCAGCAGCTTGTGGACAGGGGGGTTGGAGTCCCAGCATTTT
TRBD1	TRBV7-2	TRBJ1-5	many	CASSRQGAYVQPQHF	TGTGCCAGCAGCCGTCAGGGGGCGTATGTTCAGCCCCAGCATTTT
TRBD1	TRBV20-1	TRBJ1-1	NA	CSASTGALNTEAFF	TGCAGTGCTAGTACAGGGGCACTGAACACTGAAGCTTTCTTT
NA	TRBV14	TRBJ2-6	NA	CASSPGKVSLLWRANVLTF	TGTGCCAGCAGCCCTGGGAAGGTGTCCCTCCTCTGGAGGGCCAACGTCCTGACTTTC